The TCR beta chain described here comes from a study of cytotoxic CD8 clonotypes in ibrutinib-treated CLL. In the study overall: Response samples came after a median roughly 13 months of treatment, range 6 to 36.

Sequenced by immunoSEQ multiplex PCR; TCRdb stores in-frame clones only, minus some. The sample has a few hundred thousand clones, about 80% seen once. Germline loops: CDR1 MDHEN, CDR2 SYDVKM. The V gene lost 6 bases and the J gene lost 4 bases, with 16 bases spanning the gap. The CDR3 consists of 15 residues. Comments on this clone: Its antigen is currently unknown.

Study results and caveats: Sampling of sustained-remission and progressing patients occurred at differing times. The clonality went up when patients responded to ibrutinib and dropped back toward baseline at progression. There were few public clonotypes, and on treatment they contracted or stayed stable.

The sequence derives from a human donor with chronic lymphocytic leukemia. The chain carries TRBV28 and TRBJ1-3; D perhaps matches TRBD1 (6 bases). The material sequenced was PBMCs, taken before ibrutinib treatment. Written as DNA, the CDR3 is TGTGCCAGCAGAACACAGGGCAAGAAGGGAAACACCATATATTTT. This sequence encodes CASRTQGKKGNTIYF.